The 9 T cell receptor beta chains in this list originate from one sample, sequenced in a study of blood T cell repertoires in COVID-19. Measured with immunoSEQ multiplex PCR; TCRdb has only the in-frame clones, and not every one. The data show some 260,000 clones, around 87% seen once. The sequenced material came from PBMCs or T cells enriched from blood (not recorded which). The receptors come from a young woman with acute COVID-19.

The chain uses TRBV19 and TRBJ1-1; 7 bases fit TRBD1. The V gene's germline CDR1 is LNHDA and CDR2 SQIVND (reference sequence). The CDR3 consists of 16 residues. V shed 5 bases and J 4 bases; nucleotides not matched to a gene: 13. The CDR3 spells CASSPPLRQGGTEAFF. In nucleotides, the CDR3 is TGTGCCAGTAGTCCTCCCTTACGACAGGGAGGCACTGAAGCTTTCTTT.

The CDR3 DNA reads as TGTGCCAGCAGCTTGGCTGGGCAGAGGGCAAGCCCCCAGCATTTT. The encoded protein is CASSLAGQRASPQHF. The V gene is TRBV5-5, the J gene TRBJ1-5; D gene uncertain. V gave up 0 bases and J gave up 10 bases, with 17 bases separating them. This CDR3 has 15 residues. Germline CDR1 is SGHKS and CDR2 is YYEKEE (reference sequence).

This clone occurred once. V gene TRBV19 combines with J gene TRBJ1-5, with TRBD1 as a possible D gene (5 bases). Trimming left V 1 base short and J 7 bases short, with 14 bases between. CDR3 length: 15 amino acids. The germline V gene has CDR1 LNHDA and CDR2 SQIVND (reference sequence). CDR3 bases: TGTGCCAGTAGTATAGGTCAGGGTATACGCCAGCCCCAGCATTTT. Amino acids: CASSIGQGIRQPQHF.

The V and J genes are TRBV7-3 and TRBJ2-2; D perhaps matches TRBD2 (6 bases). The CDR3 consists of 15 residues. CDR1 is SGHTA and CDR2 is FQGTGA in the germline V gene. Trimming cost V 8 bases and J 2 bases, with 15 bases left between them. The DNA of the CDR3 is TGTGCCAGCCGACCCGGGACTCTTAACACCGGGGAGCTGTTTTTT. It encodes CASRPGTLNTGELFF.

This clone was counted at least ten times. The CDR3 nucleotides read TGTGCCACCAGCAACCGGACAGGGGGACGGGAAAAACTGTTTTTT. Amino acids: CATSNRTGGREKLFF. The V call is TRBV15, the J call TRBJ1-4, with 10 bases aligning to TRBD1. The CDR3 length is 15 residues. CDR1 and CDR2 (germline): LNHNV, YYDKDF (reference sequence). After removal of 4 bases from V and 8 bases from J, the junction contained 7 bases not matched to a gene.

The gene calls are TRBV7-2 and TRBJ1-1, with 9 bases fitting TRBD1. V shed 6 bases, J shed 5 bases, and the junction held 16 bases outside the gene matches. The CDR3 is 17 amino acids. Germline assignment: CDR1 SGHTA and CDR2 FQGNSA. CDR3 region: CASSPTGTGKLGTEAFF. For the CDR3, the DNA is TGTGCCAGCAGTCCGACCGGGACAGGGAAGTTAGGAACTGAAGCTTTCTTT.

The genes are TRBV7-2 and TRBJ2-5; 10 bases line up with TRBD2. J was trimmed by 1 base and V by 2 bases; bases with no gene match: 7. This CDR3 is built from 17 residues. Germline V gene sequence: CDR1 SGHTA, CDR2 FQGNSA. CDR3: CASSLSPLAGLQETQYF. In DNA, the CDR3 is TGTGCCAGCAGCTTATCCCCACTAGCGGGGCTCCAAGAGACCCAGTACTTC.

The chain joins TRBV7-9 to TRBJ2-7, with TRBD2 as a possible D gene (6 bases). Germline values: CDR1 SEHNR, CDR2 FQNEAQ (reference sequence). CDR3 size: 14 residues. The V end lost 5 bases, the J end lost 0 bases, and 11 bases lay between the germline ends. CDR3 sequence: CASSRGGASYEQYF. Here the CDR3 DNA reads TGTGCCAGCAGCCGGGGCGGGGCCTCCTACGAGCAGTACTTC.

The rearrangement uses TRBV7-9 and TRBJ2-3; D may be TRBD1 (6 bases). Per germline, CDR1 SEHNR and CDR2 FQNEAQ (reference sequence). This CDR3 contains 16 residues. V lost 5 bases to trimming and J lost 0 bases, with 15 bases between them. CDR3 region: CASSHARDTSTDTQYF. The CDR3 coding sequence is TGTGCCAGCAGCCACGCCCGGGACACCAGCACAGATACGCAGTATTTT.